This entry lists 13 T cell receptor beta chains sequenced from one sample in a study of graft-versus-host responses after intestinal transplantation. For these TCRs, the target antigens are not known. Clones were sequenced by immunoSEQ multiplex PCR, and TCRdb holds only the in-frame ones, with some missing. This table has about 64,000 clones, 85% to 95% appearing once. The sequencing here drew on unstimulated CD8+ T cells sorted from spleen or lymph node cells, taken before transplant. These receptors were taken from a human donor who was the organ donor for an intestinal transplant.

The sample holds a few counts of this clone. The chain combines TRBV7-3 with TRBJ2-7; D is possibly TRBD1 (6 bases). V lost 3 bases to trimming and J lost 0 bases, with 9 bases between them. The CDR3 loop spans 14 amino acids. CDR1 and CDR2 (germline): SGHTA, FQGTGA. Here the CDR3 DNA reads TGTGCCAGCAGCTTCCAGGACAGCTCCTACGAGCAGTACTTC. This translates into CASSFQDSSYEQYF.

V gene TRBV5-6 combines with J gene TRBJ2-1; 7 nucleotides match TRBD2. Germline CDR1 reads SGHDT; CDR2 reads YYEEEE. The CDR3 extends over 15 amino acids. Trimming at V came to 1 base and at J to 10 bases, leaving 11 bases not matched to a gene. CDR3 coding DNA: TGTGCCAGCAGCTTGTTTCTGCGGGAGCGCGGGGAGCAGTTCTTC. Translating gives CASSLFLRERGEQFF.

J is TRBJ2-3 and V is TRBV13, with 7 positions matching TRBD2. J was trimmed by 1 base and V by 6 bases; bases with no gene match: 4. In germline, CDR1 is PRHDT, CDR2 FYEKMQ (reference sequence). CDR3 length equals 14 residues. The CDR3 here is CASRGTSGTDTQYF. Written as DNA, the CDR3 is TGTGCCAGCAGGGGTACTAGCGGCACAGATACGCAGTATTTT.

The V call is TRBV19, the J call TRBJ2-7, with D possibly TRBD2 on 6 matching bases. V gave up 5 bases and J gave up 4 bases, with 21 bases separating them. CDR3 length: 16 residues. Germline V lookup: CDR1 LNHDA, CDR2 SQIVND (reference sequence). The CDR3 is CASSPLGGALVYEQYF. Here the CDR3 DNA reads TGTGCCAGTAGTCCCCTCGGGGGAGCCTTAGTGTACGAGCAGTACTTC.

On this clone: Other DNA sequences in the same sample also yield this CDR3. The chain uses TRBV7-3 and TRBJ2-3; 11 nucleotides align to TRBD2. This CDR3 spans 16 amino acids. Trimming removed 1 base from V and 3 bases from J; junction bases left unmatched: 3. Germline lookup yields CDR1 SGHTA and CDR2 FQGTGA. CDR3 in amino acids: CASSLNLAGGTDTQYF. The DNA for the CDR3 is TGTGCCAGCAGCTTAAATCTAGCGGGAGGAACAGATACGCAGTATTTT.

V and J are TRBV4-1 and TRBJ1-4, with D uncertain. This CDR3 contains 16 residues. V shed 1 base and J shed 7 bases, with 16 bases lying between them. Germline V CDR1 and CDR2: MGHRA, YSYEKL. CDR3 coding DNA: TGCGCCAGCAGCCAAGTATTATTTATCTCGGGTGAAAAACTGTTTTTT. Protein: CASSQVLFISGEKLFF.

This sequence joins TRBV7-9 and TRBJ2-7; 7 bases match TRBD2. Germline V gives CDR1 SEHNR, CDR2 FQNEAQ (reference sequence). V dropped 3 bases and J dropped 5; count of bases not matched to a gene: 10. The CDR3 totals 15 residues. For the CDR3, the DNA is TGTGCCAGCAGCTTGAGGGACTACCTTGAACACGAGCAGTACTTC. This sequence encodes CASSLRDYLEHEQYF.

V usage is TRBV4-1 and J usage is TRBJ1-5; D not resolved. Trimming removed 1 base from V and 0 bases from J, with 7 bases in between. Germline CDR1 MGHRA, CDR2 YSYEKL. This CDR3 is built from 15 residues. The CDR3 loop is CASSQVAPSNQPQHF. The DNA of the CDR3 is TGCGCCAGCAGCCAAGTGGCACCTAGCAATCAGCCCCAGCATTTT.

Remarks on this clone: Other DNA sequences of this sample code for an identical CDR3. The V call is TRBV4-1, the J call TRBJ2-7; the match to TRBD2 covers 8 bases. The V gene's germline CDR1 is MGHRA and CDR2 YSYEKL. Unmatched junction bases numbered 7, after V lost 1 base and J lost 5 bases. The CDR3 is 15 residues long. CDR3 nucleotides: TGCGCCAGCAGCCAAGGTAGCGGGACTCCTAACGAGCAGTACTTC. Residues: CASSQGSGTPNEQYF.

The gene calls are TRBV7-9 and TRBJ2-3; D remains ambiguous. The CDR3 loop spans 15 amino acids. Germline V lookup: CDR1 SEHNR, CDR2 FQNEAQ (reference sequence). Trimming cost V 5 bases and J 2 bases, with 14 bases left between them. CDR3 in amino acids: CASSRGQPYTDTQYF. CDR3 bases: TGTGCCAGCAGCCGTGGGCAGCCCTACACAGATACGCAGTATTTT.

The chain joins TRBV7-9 to TRBJ2-2, with 7 bases aligning to TRBD1. With 6 bases clipped from V and 1 base from J, the junction kept 8 bases outside the gene matches. The CDR3 has 16 amino acids. CDR1 and CDR2 from the germline V gene are SEHNR and FQNEAQ (reference sequence). The CDR3 spells CASRHRDSLNTGELFF. The CDR3, as DNA: TGTGCCAGCAGGCACCGGGACAGTCTGAACACCGGGGAGCTGTTTTTT.

The V gene is TRBV19, the J gene TRBJ2-3; 9 nucleotides agree with TRBD2. The germline CDR1 and CDR2 sequences are LNHDA and SQIVND (reference sequence). With V trimmed by 4 bases and J by 9 bases, 11 bases remained unmatched. The CDR3 is 15 amino acids. In DNA, the CDR3 is TGTGCCAGTAGTAGTTATAACACGGGACTAGCCACGCAGTATTTT. This gives the protein CASSSYNTGLATQYF.

This sequence joins TRBV27 and TRBJ1-5; TRBD1 is a possible D gene (6 bases). V was cut by 6 bases and J by 0 bases, with 12 bases left in between. The V gene's germline CDR1 is MNHEY and CDR2 SMNVEV (reference sequence). This CDR3 has 15 residues. CDR3 in amino acids: CASRGTSDSNQPQHF. DNA of the CDR3: TGTGCCAGCAGGGGGACATCTGATAGCAATCAGCCCCAGCATTTT.